The clone carrying this TCR beta chain was seen a few times. Antigen unknown. The source of the sample is a study of identical twins. General observations from the study: Twin pairs had excess sharing that was weaker in beta out-of-frame sequences.

Each CDR3 protein gets one entry after TCRdb re-called the 5' RACE reads with MiXCR. The table includes a few hundred thousand distinct CDR3 sequences, about 13% detected once. This sample also appeared in a second study, on yellow fever vaccine responses in identical twins.

This TCR was recovered from a woman aged 18-29 years in good health. The specimen was memory (CD45RO+) T cells sorted from blood.

The CDR3 coding sequence is TGTGCCAGCAGCTCTGGGACTAGCGGGGACCAAGAGACCCAGTACTTC. Protein product: CASSSGTSGDQETQYF. The chain couples TRBV4-2 to TRBJ2-5; 13 positions agree with TRBD2. Germline-derived CDR1 and CDR2 are LGHNA and YNFKEQ. V was pared by 5 bases and J by 0 bases, with 3 bases of the junction left unmatched. The CDR3 consists of 16 residues.